This T cell receptor beta chain was observed in a study of blood T cell repertoires in COVID-19. On the study more broadly: Acute and convalescent COVID-19 samples came from the United States, Italy and Spain. From T cells, B-cell-depleted T cells, or PBMCs came the material, which was cDNA or gDNA.

The CDR3 is 16 amino acids. Germline CDR1 and CDR2: SGHRS and YFSETQ. V lost 2 bases to trimming and J lost 4 bases; unmatched junction nucleotides: 11. Those who participated ranged in age from roughly 18 to 89 years and resided in around 22 US areas. Two consecutive negative NP/OP PCR tests, clearance, or resolved symptoms defined Cohort 3 recovery. This clone was detected many times. Generated by immunoSEQ multiplex PCR, the TCRdb table keeps only in-frame clones and is missing some. The data show 140,000 or so clones, roughly four fifths seen once. The clonotype comes from a man aged 50-60 years who had recovered from COVID-19. Sequenced material: PBMCs or T cells enriched from blood (not recorded which). The chain joins TRBV5-1 to TRBJ1-1; the match to TRBD1 covers 7 bases. The CDR3 DNA follows: TGCGCCAGCAGCTTACGGACAGGTAAGGTCTTCACTGAAGCTTTCTTT. Its translation: CASSLRTGKVFTEAFF. The full variable domain, with the rest looked up from reference TRBV5-1 and TRBJ1-1, is KAGVTQTPRYLIKTRGQQVTLSCSPISGHRSVSWYQQTPGQGLQFLFEYFSETQRNKGNFPGRFSGRQFSNSRSEMNVSTLELGDSALYLCASSLRTGKVFTEAFFGQGTRLTVV.